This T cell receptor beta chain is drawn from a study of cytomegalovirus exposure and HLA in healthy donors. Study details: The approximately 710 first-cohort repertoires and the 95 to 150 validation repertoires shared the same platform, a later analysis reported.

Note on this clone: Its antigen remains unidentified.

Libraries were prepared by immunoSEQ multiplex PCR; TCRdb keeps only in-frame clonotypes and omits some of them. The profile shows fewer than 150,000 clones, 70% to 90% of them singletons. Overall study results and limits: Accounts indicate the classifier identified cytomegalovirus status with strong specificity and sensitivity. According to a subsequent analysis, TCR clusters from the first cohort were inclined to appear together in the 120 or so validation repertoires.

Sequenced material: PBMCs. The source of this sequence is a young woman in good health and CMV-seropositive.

Here the CDR3 DNA reads TGTGCCAGCACCTATCGGGGGATCTATGGCTACACCTTC. This gives the protein CASTYRGIYGYTF. The chain couples TRBV28 to TRBJ1-2; D is perhaps TRBD1 (5 bases). Looked up from germline, CDR1 is MDHEN and CDR2 is SYDVKM. V shed 7 bases and J shed 4 bases, with 13 bases lying between them. The CDR3 has 13 residues.